This T cell receptor (beta chain) was profiled in a study of tumor-infiltrating lymphocytes in primary liver carcinoma. To note about this clonotype: Its specificity is not known. Sequence at one end of the junction differs from germline and may be a read error.

Total RNA amounting to 500 ng was the source from which TCR beta cDNA was made with a constant-region primer. The TCR beta library was amplified through three nested multiplex PCR rounds in a modified ARM-PCR procedure. TRBV1-TRBV30 forward and Cbeta reverse primers drove the first two roughly 10-cycle rounds. TCRdb re-derived calls from the multiplex PCR reads in MiXCR, one entry per CDR3 protein. The sample shows more than 95,000 distinct CDR3 sequences, approximately 78% of them seen only once. Study-wide results and caveats: Tumors carried a top-250-clone fraction significantly exceeding that of blood (p = 0.039). Top clones occupying all five tumor regions numbered only about 7.5-25%.

Unsorted bulk tissue of about 17-32 mg yielded co-extracted RNA and DNA. Those sampled were patients whose primary liver carcinoma was treated by surgical resection. From germline, CDR1 is SGHVS and CDR2 FQNEAQ. The CDR3 loop spans 13 amino acids. The clonotype originates from a middle-aged man with primary liver carcinoma and hepatitis B virus infection. This chain links TRBV7-8 with TRBJ1-1; D call uncertain. The sequenced sample consisted of liver tumor tissue from sampling region 3. Subset specified: tumor region T3, left-lateral pole. The CDR3 DNA sequence: TGTGCCATCAGCCGTCAGAGGAACACTGTAGCTTTCTTT. The encoded protein is CAISRQRNTVAFF.